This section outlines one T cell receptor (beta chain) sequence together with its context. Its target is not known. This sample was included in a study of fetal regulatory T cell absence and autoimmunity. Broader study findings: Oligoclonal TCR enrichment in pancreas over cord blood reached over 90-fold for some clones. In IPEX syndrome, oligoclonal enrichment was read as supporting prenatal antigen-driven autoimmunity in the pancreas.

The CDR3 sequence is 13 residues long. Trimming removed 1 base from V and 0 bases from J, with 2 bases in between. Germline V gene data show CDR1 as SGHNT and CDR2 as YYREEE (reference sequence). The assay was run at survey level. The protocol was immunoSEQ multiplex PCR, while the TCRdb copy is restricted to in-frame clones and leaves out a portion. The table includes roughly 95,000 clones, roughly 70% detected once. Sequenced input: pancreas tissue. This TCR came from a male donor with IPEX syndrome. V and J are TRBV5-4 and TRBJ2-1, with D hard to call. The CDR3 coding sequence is TGTGCCAGCAGCTTGTCCTCCTACAATGAGCAGTTCTTC. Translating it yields CASSLSSYNEQFF.